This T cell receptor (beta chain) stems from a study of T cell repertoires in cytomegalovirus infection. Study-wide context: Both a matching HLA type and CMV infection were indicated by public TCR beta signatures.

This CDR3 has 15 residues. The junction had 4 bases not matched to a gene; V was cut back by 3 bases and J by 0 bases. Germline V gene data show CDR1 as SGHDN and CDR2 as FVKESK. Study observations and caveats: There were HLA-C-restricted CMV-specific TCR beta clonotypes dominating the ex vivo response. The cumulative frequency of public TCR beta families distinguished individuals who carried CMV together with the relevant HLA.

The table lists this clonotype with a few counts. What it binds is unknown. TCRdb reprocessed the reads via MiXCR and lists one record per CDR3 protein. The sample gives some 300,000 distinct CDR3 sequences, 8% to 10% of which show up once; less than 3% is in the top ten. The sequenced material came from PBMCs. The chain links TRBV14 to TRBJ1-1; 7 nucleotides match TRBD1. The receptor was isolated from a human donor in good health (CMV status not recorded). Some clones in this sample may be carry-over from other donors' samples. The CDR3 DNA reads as TGTGCCAGCAGCCATGTTGGACAGGTGAACACTGAAGCTTTCTTT. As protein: CASSHVGQVNTEAFF.